The rows below give T cell receptor beta chains drawn from one sample of a study of cytomegalovirus exposure and HLA in healthy donors. Sequencing was performed with immunoSEQ multiplex PCR; in TCRdb, only in-frame clones are kept and a portion is missing. The sample has about 160,000 clones, 86% seen once; the top ten hold 5.5% to 6%. Sequencing was performed on PBMCs. These receptor sequences come from a woman in her 30s in good health and CMV-seronegative. CDR3s include the opening cysteine and the closing phenylalanine or tryptophan. Each record gives: J gene, clone size, V gene, D gene, CDR3 protein, CDR3 DNA. A D gene is named only where the DNA matches it firmly. Part of the rows lack a size; the others show once, few, many or a class for expanded clones.

>TRBJ2-7|once|TRBV2|TRBD1
CASKRGQGSYEQYF
TGTGCCAGCAAGCGGGGACAGGGGTCCTACGAGCAGTACTTC
>TRBJ1-1|-|TRBV28|-
CASSHGRRNTEAFF
TGTGCCAGCAGCCACGGACGGCGGAACACTGAAGCTTTCTTT
>TRBJ1-2|-|TRBV27|-
CASSSGLVEGGVYGYTF
TGTGCCAGCAGTTCCGGCCTCGTTGAGGGAGGAGTCTATGGCTACACCTTC
>TRBJ2-3|-|TRBV7-7|TRBD2
CASSLLSGGGDTQYF
TGTGCTAGCAGCTTACTGAGCGGGGGGGGAGATACGCAGTATTTT
>TRBJ1-5|-|TRBV30|-
CAWSSGDQPQHF
TGTGCCTGGAGCTCAGGGGATCAGCCCCAGCATTTT
>TRBJ2-3|-|TRBV7-6|-
CASSQVTRKSTDTQYF
TGTGCCAGCAGCCAGGTGACTCGTAAGTCCACAGATACGCAGTATTTT
>TRBJ2-5|-|TRBV7-6|TRBD2
CASSLAPLAGPQETQYF
TGTGCCAGCAGCTTAGCCCCTCTAGCGGGACCCCAAGAGACCCAGTACTTC
>TRBJ2-3|-|TRBV27|-
CASSPLARAPDTQYF
TGTGCCAGCAGCCCCCTGGCCCGGGCGCCAGATACGCAGTATTTT
>TRBJ2-7|-|TRBV15|-
CATSAASTYEQYF
TGTGCCACCAGCGCCGCCAGCACCTACGAGCAGTACTTC
>TRBJ1-1|-|TRBV5-1|TRBD1
CASSLESGDRGWNFF
TGCGCCAGCAGCTTGGAAAGTGGGGACAGGGGGTGGAATTTCTTT
>TRBJ1-1|once|TRBV27|-
CASSLPGANTEAFF
TGTGCCAGCAGTTTGCCGGGGGCGAACACTGAAGCTTTCTTT
>TRBJ2-2|-|TRBV4-3|-
CASREGANTGELFF
TGCGCCAGCAGAGAGGGCGCGAACACCGGGGAGCTGTTTTTT
>TRBJ2-1|-|TRBV6-5|-
CASTPDSFSNEQFF
TGTGCCAGCACCCCGGACAGTTTTAGCAATGAGCAGTTCTTC
>TRBJ2-6|once|TRBV2|-
CASCEGSPGLFSGSAGANVLTF
TGTGCCAGCTGTGAAGGCAGTCCGGGACTCTTCTCGGGCTCCGCTGGGGCCAACGTCCTGACTTTC
>TRBJ1-4|-|TRBV27|-
CASSHPNEKLFF
TGTGCCAGCAGTCACCCGAATGAAAAACTGTTTTTT
>TRBJ1-2|-|TRBV7-6|-
CASSLVAGLRGGGYTF
TGTGCCAGCAGCTTAGTGGCCGGGCTCCGCGGCGGTGGCTACACCTTC
>TRBJ2-7|once|TRBV4-3|-
CASSQRPSSYEQYF
TGCGCCAGCAGCCAGCGCCCCAGTTCCTACGAGCAGTACTTC
>TRBJ2-3|-|TRBV19|TRBD2
CASSIPSGGTDTQYF
TGTGCCAGTAGTATACCTAGCGGGGGCACAGATACGCAGTATTTT